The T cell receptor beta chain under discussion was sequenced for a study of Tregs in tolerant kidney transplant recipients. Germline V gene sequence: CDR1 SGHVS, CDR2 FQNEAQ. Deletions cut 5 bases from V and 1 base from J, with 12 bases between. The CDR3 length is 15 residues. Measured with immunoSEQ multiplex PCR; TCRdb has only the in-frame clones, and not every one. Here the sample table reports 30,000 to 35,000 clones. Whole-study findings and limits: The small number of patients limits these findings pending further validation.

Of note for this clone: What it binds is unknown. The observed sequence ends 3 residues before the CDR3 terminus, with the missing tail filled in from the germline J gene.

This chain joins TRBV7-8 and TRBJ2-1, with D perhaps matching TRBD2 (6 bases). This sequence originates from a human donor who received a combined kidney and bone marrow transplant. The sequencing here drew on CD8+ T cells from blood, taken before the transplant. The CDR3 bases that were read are TGTGCCAGCAGCGCCCGGGACTCTTCCTACAATGAG. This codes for CASSARDSSYNE. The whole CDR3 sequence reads CASSARDSSYNEQFF. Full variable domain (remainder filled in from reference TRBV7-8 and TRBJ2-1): GAGVSQSPRYKVAKRGQDVALRCDPISGHVSLFWYQQALGQGPEFLTYFQNEAQLDKSGLPSDRFFAERPEGSVSTLKIQRTQQEDSAVYLCASSARDSSYNEQFFGPGTRLTVL.